What follows is one T cell receptor (beta chain) and its context. Its antigen is unknown. Those patients with uncontrolled infection, other autoimmune disease, pregnancy or lactation were excluded. Diagnoses were made from clinical symptoms, serum measures (thyroxine and TRAb), thyroid ultrasound and orbital computed tomography. Trimming at V came to 6 bases and at J to 0 bases, leaving 7 bases not matched to a gene. The CDR3 runs 16 residues. Per the germline V gene, CDR1 is DFQATT and CDR2 is SNEGSKA (reference sequence). The data were obtained in a study of T cells in Graves' hyperthyroidism and ophthalmopathy. Whole-study results and caveats: Most thyroid-expanded clonotypes above 0.001 were also found in blood. Before onset, by a median of approximately 5.9 months, the model predicted ophthalmopathy.

The investigators amplified TCR beta CDR3 regions from RNA transcripts. An initial round of RT-PCR targeting the TCR CDR3 relied on the HTBI primer set. TCRdb reprocessed the multiplex PCR reads with MiXCR, giving one entry per CDR3 protein. The table records 650,000 to 800,000 distinct CDR3 sequences, less than 45% of them present only once. The TCR sequence derives from an adult man with Graves' disease, either hyperthyroidism or ophthalmopathy (not recorded which). The chain recombines TRBV20-1 with TRBJ2-6, with TRBD1 identical over 8 bases. Specimen: peripheral blood or thyroid tissue (not recorded which). The CDR3 bases are TGCAGTGCGCGACAGGGGTCCAACTCTGGGGCCAACGTCCTGACTTTC. This gives the protein CSARQGSNSGANVLTF.